The 16 T cell receptor beta chains presented below share a single source sample, sequenced in a study of glioma-infiltrating T cells. Using RNA template, CDR3s of TCR alpha and beta were amplified with iRepertoire arm-PCR. TCRdb reprocessed the multiplex PCR reads with MiXCR, giving one entry per CDR3 protein. The sample records about 10,000 distinct CDR3 sequences, 45% to 65% being singletons. Sequences were obtained from glioma tissue, nonneoplastic brain tissue, or PBMCs (not recorded which). The receptors come from a human donor with low-grade glioma or glioblastoma, undergoing nonglioma brain surgery, or in good health (not recorded which).

Worth noting for this clonotype: One junction end does not reproduce the germline sequence, and a read error may be involved. The chain recombines TRBV28 with TRBJ2-7; a weak D match, TRBD2 (5 bases). Germline values: CDR1 MDHEN, CDR2 SYDVKM. The CDR3 is made up of 15 amino acids. Here the CDR3 DNA reads TGTGCCAGCAGTTCCGGGAATCCCAGGAACCTCGAGCAGTGCTTC. This sequence encodes CASSSGNPRNLEQCF. Together with reference TRBV28 and TRBJ2-7, the CDR3 gives the full variable domain: DVKVTQSSRYLVKRTGEKVFLECVQDMDHENMFWYRQDPGLGLRLIYFSYDVKMKEKGDIPEGYSVSREKKERFSLILESASTNQTSMYLCASSSGNPRNLEQCFGPGTRLTVT.

Worth noting for this clonotype: One end of the junction is discordant with germline, which a read error may explain. V is TRBV20-1 and J is TRBJ2-5, with D perhaps assigned TRBD1 or TRBD2 (7 bases each). This CDR3 comprises 14 residues. CDR1 and CDR2 (germline): DFQATT, SNEGSKA (reference sequence). The CDR3 DNA is TGCAGCGCTAGTCCCAGCAGGGGGGGAGAGATCCAGTACTTC. Protein sequence: CSASPSRGGEIQYF.

This clonotype was seen ten or more times. A much larger clone sits a single nucleotide away, making a read error possible. CDR3 bases: TGTGCCATCAGCCAACAGTCCCGGGATGAAAAACTGTTTTTT. This sequence encodes CAISQQSRDEKLFF. The chain is built from TRBV3-1 and TRBJ1-4; D is uncertain. CDR1 is LGHDT and CDR2 is YNNKEL in the germline V gene (reference sequence). The CDR3 runs 14 residues.

In the case of this clonotype: The CDR3 end shows no conserved phenylalanine or tryptophan, and so a read error is likely. This rearrangement joins TRBV28 to TRBJ2-1; the match to TRBD1 covers 9 bases. The CDR3 loop spans 18 amino acids. Trimming cost V 3 bases and J 7 bases; bases outside gene matches: 16. Germline V gives CDR1 MDHEN, CDR2 SYDVKM. The CDR3 DNA reads as TGTGCCAGCAGTTTGATGTCTGGATCCCTGGGACAGGGAAATGAGCAGTTCTCC. Protein sequence: CASSLMSGSLGQGNEQFS.

This clonotype is categorized as medium-sized. The V and J genes are TRBV6-6 and TRBJ2-3; 7 bases match TRBD2. Germline values: CDR1 MNHNY, CDR2 SVGAGI (reference sequence). Trimming cost V 2 bases and J 7 bases; bases outside gene matches: 9. This CDR3 comprises 15 residues. The CDR3 is CASSYLAAVGNTQYF. CDR3 nucleotides: TGTGCCAGCAGTTACCTAGCGGCCGTTGGAAATACGCAGTATTTT.

The chain carries TRBV27 and TRBJ2-5; possible D gene TRBD2, 6 bases. CDR1 is MNHEY, CDR2 SMNVEV, per germline (reference sequence). The CDR3 sequence is 13 residues long. The V and J ends lost 5 bases and 5 bases respectively, with 12 bases between them. The CDR3 DNA reads as TGTGCCAGCAGTCTAAATGGGGGGGAGACCCAGTACTTC. Protein product: CASSLNGGETQYF.

The V and J genes are TRBV28 and TRBJ2-5, with no clear D. The CDR3 is made up of 14 amino acids. The ends were cut back, 8 bases at V and 3 bases at J, with 16 bases in the middle. Germline-derived CDR1 and CDR2 are MDHEN and SYDVKM. In nucleotides, the CDR3 is TGTGCCAGCCTTCGGCCAGGCGCCGAAGAGACCCAGTACTTC. Amino acid sequence: CASLRPGAEETQYF.

The V and J genes are TRBV28 and TRBJ2-2; TRBD2 matches 12 bases. In germline, CDR1 is MDHEN, CDR2 SYDVKM. This CDR3 spans 17 amino acids. With 3 bases clipped from V and 5 bases from J, the junction kept 7 bases outside the gene matches. Here the CDR3 reads CASSFKRTSGKTGELFF. CDR3 nucleotides: TGTGCCAGCAGTTTCAAACGGACTAGCGGGAAGACCGGGGAGCTGTTTTTT. The whole variable domain, filled in from reference TRBV28 and TRBJ2-2, reads DVKVTQSSRYLVKRTGEKVFLECVQDMDHENMFWYRQDPGLGLRLIYFSYDVKMKEKGDIPEGYSVSREKKERFSLILESASTNQTSMYLCASSFKRTSGKTGELFFGEGSRLTVL.

As regards this clonotype: The junction departs from the called germline gene at one end, perhaps through a read error. This rearrangement joins TRBV6-2 or TRBV6-3 to TRBJ2-1; 7 bases are shared with TRBD1. The CDR3 sequence is 17 residues long. Germline CDR1 is MNHEY and CDR2 is SVGEGT. CDR3 protein: CASSFPERGGLENEEFF. CDR3 nucleotides: TGTGCCAGCAGCTTTCCCGAGCGAGGGGGCCTAGAGAATGAGGAGTTCTTC.

This chain joins TRBV6-5 and TRBJ2-7; D not certain. This CDR3 region has 12 residues. CDR1 MNHEY and CDR2 SVGAGI come from the germline V gene. Trimming cost V 11 bases and J 1 base, with 12 bases left between them. The CDR3: CAVGPPSYEQYF. The DNA for the CDR3 is TGTGCCGTTGGTCCCCCATCCTACGAGCAGTACTTC.

By frequency in the sample, this clonotype is medium-sized. The chain recombines TRBV7-9 with TRBJ2-1, with TRBD1 identical over 9 bases. Looked up from germline, CDR1 is SEHNR and CDR2 is FQNEAQ (reference sequence). The J segment lost 16 bases and the V segment lost 6 bases, leaving 10 bases of the junction unmatched. The CDR3 runs 12 residues. CDR3 DNA: TGTGCCAGCAGTTGGGGACAGGGATTTGTATTCTTC. It translates to CASSWGQGFVFF.

On this clonotype: A junction boundary mismatches the germline segment, possibly from a read error. This chain links TRBV20-1 with TRBJ2-2, with TRBD1 as a possible D gene (5 bases). The CDR3 consists of 17 residues. Germline V gene sequence: CDR1 DFQATT, CDR2 SNEGSKA (reference sequence). Written as DNA, the CDR3 is TGCATTGCTATAGATCCAACGGAAGGGGTGGACACCGGGGAGCTGTTTTTT. Its protein is CIAIDPTEGVDTGELFF.

Note on this clonotype: This clone may be a read error of a much larger clone one base away. This sequence joins TRBV3-1 and TRBJ2-2; D gene uncertain. Germline CDR1 is LGHDT and CDR2 is YNNKEL (reference sequence). CDR3 length: 14 residues. The CDR3 is CASRQARVAGELFF. In DNA, the CDR3 is TGTGCCAGCAGACAAGCAAGGGTGGCCGGGGAGCTGTTTTTT. The full variable domain, in which reference TRBV3-1 and TRBJ2-2 provide the parts outside the CDR3, is DTAVSQTPKYLVTQMGNDKSIKCEQNLGHDTMYWYKQDSKKFLKIMFSYNNKELIINETVPNRFSPKSPDKAHLNLHINSLELGDSAVYFCASRQARVAGELFFGEGSRLTVL.

This clonotype appeared many times. The junction departs from germline at one end; a sequencing error may be responsible. The V and J genes are TRBV3-1 and TRBJ2-3; D is undetermined. There are 12 residues in the CDR3. CDR1 is LGHDT and CDR2 is YNNKEL in the germline V gene (reference sequence). CDR3 amino acids: CAISQGVDTQYF. The CDR3 DNA reads TGTGCCATCAGCCAAGGAGTTGATACGCAGTATTTT.

This chain links TRBV2 with TRBJ2-7; no reliable D call. Germline V gene lookup returns CDR1 SNHLY and CDR2 FYNNEI. V shed 8 bases and J shed 7 bases, with 9 bases lying between them. The CDR3 is made up of 10 amino acids. CDR3 amino acids: CASPLAEQYF. The CDR3 nucleotides are TGTGCCAGCCCGCTTGCTGAGCAGTACTTC.

About this clonotype itself: The junction departs from the called germline gene at one end, perhaps through a read error. The chain employs TRBV28 and TRBJ1-5; D uncertain. Germline assignment: CDR1 MDHEN and CDR2 SYDVKM. CDR3 length: 15 residues. The CDR3 here is CASILLHYYNHPHHF. The CDR3 nucleotides read TGTGCCAGCATTTTATTACATTACTACAATCATCCCCATCATTTT.